A single sample is the source of the 15 T cell receptor beta chains below, sequenced in a study of yellow fever vaccine responses in identical twins. TCRdb re-derived calls from the RT-PCR reads in MiXCR, one entry per CDR3 protein. Seen here are under 4,000 distinct CDR3 sequences, more than 75% observed once, and the top ten hold about 2.9%. Material: T cells from blood (PBMCs), unsorted or a sorted subset (not recorded which), obtained before or after yellow fever vaccination (not recorded which). Every receptor here comes from a woman between 18 and 30 years old who received the yellow fever vaccine.

The J gene is TRBJ2-7, the V gene TRBV11-2; 9 bases align to TRBD2. Germline loops: CDR1 SGHAT, CDR2 FQNNGV. The CDR3 consists of 16 residues. V lost 3 bases, J lost 7 bases, and 13 bases stayed unmatched. The CDR3 DNA reads TGTGCCAGCAGCTTTTACTCGGTGGGGCGGGGGGGGGAGCAGTACTTC. The encoded protein is CASSFYSVGRGGEQYF.

This chain joins TRBV10-3 and TRBJ2-1; D gene ambiguous. The CDR3 is 10 amino acids. CDR1 and CDR2 from the germline V gene are ENHRY and SYGVKD. The V end was cut by 11 bases, the J end by 5 bases, with 7 bases between. The CDR3 here is CASANNEQFF. CDR3 coding DNA: TGTGCCTCTGCGAACAATGAGCAGTTCTTC.

This clonotype was recorded a few times. The chain links TRBV23-1 to TRBJ1-1; no firm D call. TRBV23-1 is known as an ORF, though its function is uncertain. The CDR3 consists of 10 residues. V lost 2 bases and J lost 10, with 5 bases in between. This CDR3 reads CASSQNGAFF. In DNA, the CDR3 is TGCGCCAGCAGTCAAAACGGAGCTTTCTTT.

This sequence joins TRBV11-3 and TRBJ2-3; no definite D call. The CDR3 extends over 12 amino acids. Germline CDR1 reads SGHNT; CDR2 reads YENEEA. V was pared by 5 bases and J by 0 bases, with 3 bases between. This CDR3 is CASSSSTDTQYF. The CDR3 region has the DNA TGTGCCAGCAGCAGTAGCACAGATACGCAGTATTTT.

The chain links TRBV7-3 to TRBJ2-3; D is perhaps TRBD1 or TRBD2 (5 bases each). The germline V and J ends were trimmed by 5 bases and 8 bases, with 14 bases remaining between them. This CDR3 contains 13 residues. The germline gives CDR1 SGHTA, CDR2 FQGTGA. CDR3 sequence reads: CASSADGTGTQYF. In DNA form, the CDR3 reads TGTGCCAGCAGCGCCGACGGGACGGGTACGCAGTATTTT.

V is TRBV11-2 and J is TRBJ2-2; 10 nucleotides match TRBD2. The CDR3 is 17 amino acids. After removal of 1 base from V and 2 bases from J, the junction contained 4 bases not matched to a gene. CDR1 is SGHAT and CDR2 is FQNNGV in the germline V gene. DNA for the CDR3: TGTGCCAGCAGCTTAGGACCTAGCGGGAGTAACACCGGGGAGCTGTTTTTT. It specifies CASSLGPSGSNTGELFF.

The V and J genes are TRBV15 and TRBJ1-1, with D possibly TRBD1 on 5 matching bases. The CDR3 sequence is 15 residues long. The germline gives CDR1 LNHNV, CDR2 YYDKDF (reference sequence). V was trimmed by 1 base and J by 7 bases, leaving 16 bases between them. CDR3 loop: CATSRGVGVGGEAFF. DNA for the CDR3: TGTGCCACCAGCAGAGGGGTTGGCGTTGGGGGTGAAGCTTTCTTT.

The V gene is TRBV4-1, the J gene TRBJ2-4; D assignment may be TRBD1 or TRBD2 (5 bases each). The CDR3 is 15 amino acids. The germline V and J ends were trimmed by 1 base and 0 bases, with 7 bases remaining between them. The germline CDR1 and CDR2 sequences are MGHRA and YSYEKL. The CDR3 loop is CASSQVGTAKNIQYF. For the CDR3, the DNA is TGCGCCAGCAGCCAAGTTGGGACAGCCAAAAACATTCAGTACTTC.

The V call is TRBV4-1, the J call TRBJ2-1; 8 bases are a match to TRBD2. Germline V gives CDR1 MGHRA, CDR2 YSYEKL. CDR3 length: 16 amino acids. J was trimmed by 4 bases and V by 6 bases; bases with no gene match: 11. CDR3 region: CASRATGTRTYNEQFF. CDR3 DNA: TGCGCCAGCAGGGCGACCGGGACTAGGACATACAATGAGCAGTTCTTC.

The CDR3 reads CASSLSRGASPYEQYF. The CDR3 DNA sequence: TGTGCCAGCAGCTTGTCGAGGGGCGCGTCCCCCTACGAGCAGTACTTC. The chain uses TRBV7-9 and TRBJ2-7; D assignment may be TRBD1 or TRBD2 (5 bases each). V was pared by 3 bases and J by 2 bases, with 17 bases between. The germline gives CDR1 SEHNR, CDR2 FQNEAQ (reference sequence). CDR3 length: 16 residues.

The rearrangement links TRBV10-3 to TRBJ2-1, with TRBD2 matching 10 bases. V lost 3 bases and J lost 14; bases outside the gene matches: 13. CDR1 ENHRY and CDR2 SYGVKD come from the germline V gene. The length of the CDR3 is 15 residues. The CDR3 is CAISDGLAGAGGEFF. The CDR3, as DNA: TGTGCCATCAGTGATGGGCTAGCGGGAGCTGGGGGGGAGTTCTTC.

The chain combines TRBV29-1 with TRBJ2-2, with a possible D match to TRBD1 (5 bases). From germline, CDR1 is SQVTM and CDR2 ANQGSEA. The V and J ends lost 0 bases and 3 bases respectively, with 11 bases between them. CDR3 size: 15 residues. The CDR3 DNA reads TGCAGCGTTGAAGATCCAGGGTGGGACACCGGGGAGCTGTTTTTT. Translated, it gives CSVEDPGWDTGELFF.

The chain has TRBV3-1 and TRBJ2-3; D remains unclear. The CDR3 loop spans 16 amino acids. Germline V gene sequence: CDR1 LGHDT, CDR2 YNNKEL (reference sequence). Trimming took 1 base from V and 2 from J, leaving 13 bases between them. The CDR3 region has the DNA TGTGCCAGCAGCCAAGGGGCCGGCCTATACACAGATACGCAGTATTTT. This sequence encodes CASSQGAGLYTDTQYF.

The chain recombines TRBV27 with TRBJ1-5; D is unclear. V was cut by 5 bases and J by 3 bases, with 11 bases left in between. The CDR3 is 14 amino acids. The germline CDR1 and CDR2 sequences are MNHEY and SMNVEV (reference sequence). DNA of the CDR3: TGTGCCAGCAGTCCTTCCGGGCCCAATCAGCCCCAGCATTTT. This translates into CASSPSGPNQPQHF.

The chain has TRBV11-1 and TRBJ2-7, with D perhaps TRBD2 (5 bases). Trimming pared 5 bases from V and 5 bases from J, leaving 19 bases between. The germline gives CDR1 SGHAT, CDR2 FQDESV (reference sequence). The CDR3 runs 15 residues. This CDR3 reads CASSRIGSIGNEQYF. The CDR3 DNA follows: TGTGCCAGCAGCCGCATAGGGAGTATTGGCAACGAGCAGTACTTC.